This T cell receptor beta chain was found in a study of Graves' ophthalmopathy and Graves' hyperthyroidism. Overall study context: Before any treatment, peripheral blood was taken at the initial diagnosis. Study results and caveats: Ophthalmopathy progression prediction by the model yielded a sensitivity of 55% to 71% and a specificity of 72.22%.

Germline V gene sequence: CDR1 MDHEN, CDR2 SYDVKM. The CDR3 loop spans 15 amino acids. V was shortened by 6 bases and J by 5 bases, with 14 bases between the two germline ends. This clonotype was observed at least ten times. The target antigen is unknown. Amplification of the TCR beta CDR3 regions used RNA transcripts (as template). Second-round multiplex PCR followed a first-round RT-PCR using HTBI primers. TCRdb reprocessed the multiplex PCR reads via MiXCR and lists one record per CDR3 protein. The sample includes almost 400,000 distinct CDR3 sequences, approximately 16% seen only once; the top ten take around 1.4%. Every ophthalmopathy donor presented moderate-to-severe activity, CAS ≥3, NOSPECS ≥4 and duration under 3 months.

V is TRBV28 and J is TRBJ1-6; no definite D call. The clonotype originates from a young woman with Graves' ophthalmopathy. Sequenced input: peripheral blood. The CDR3 sequence: CASSSSALNNSPLHF. CDR3 coding DNA: TGTGCCAGCAGCTCGAGCGCGTTAAATAATTCACCCCTCCACTTT.